Below are 14 T cell receptor beta chains sequenced from a single sample in a study of vaccination and CD4 T cells after COVID-19. Treatment meaning: approximately nine-day PBMC culture with coronavirus spike peptide pools or control peptides (ViraFEST assay). Sequencing of DNA taken from cultured CD4+ T cells relied on the Oncomine TCR Beta short-read assay. In TCRdb, the PCR reads were re-called with MiXCR into one record per CDR3 protein. Of roughly 5,000 distinct CDR3 sequences in the sample, approximately 73% were seen once. Their antigens are not known. The sample was CD4+ T cells from blood, cultured in vitro. The receptor source for this set is a human donor who had recovered from COVID-19.

The chain recombines TRBV6-2 or TRBV6-3 with TRBJ1-5, with TRBD1 identical over 8 bases. Trimming removed 2 bases from V and 6 bases from J; junction bases left unmatched: 3. The CDR3 covers 14 residues. In germline, CDR1 is MNHEY, CDR2 SVGEGT. The CDR3 DNA reads as TGTGCCAGCAGTTACCAGGGGGCCGGTCAGCCCCAGCATTTT. This gives the protein CASSYQGAGQPQHF.

The chain has TRBV2 and TRBJ1-5, with D possibly being TRBD1 (5 bases). Germline CDR1 reads SNHLY; CDR2 reads FYNNEI. The ends were cut back, 5 bases at V and 5 bases at J, with 10 bases in the middle. The CDR3 is 13 residues long. In DNA, the CDR3 is TGTGCCAGCAGTAAAGGGACGGATCAGCCCCAGCATTTT. Translated, it gives CASSKGTDQPQHF. The full variable domain, rest sourced from reference TRBV2 and TRBJ1-5, is EPEVTQTPSHQVTQMGQEVILRCVPISNHLYFYWYRQILGQKVEFLVSFYNNEISEKSEIFDDQFSVERPDGSNFTLKIRSTKLEDSAMYFCASSKGTDQPQHFGDGTRLSIL.

This clonotype is categorized as medium-sized (0.01 to 0.1%). The V call is TRBV6-1, the J call TRBJ2-2; TRBD1 matches 10 bases. The length of the CDR3 is 15 residues. Germline loops: CDR1 MNHNS, CDR2 SASEGT. The trim removed 6 bases at V and 6 bases at J, leaving 7 bases unmatched. This CDR3 is CASRAGQGSPGELFF. Here the CDR3 DNA reads TGTGCCAGCAGAGCGGGACAGGGGTCTCCCGGGGAGCTGTTTTTT.

This clonotype was recorded a few times. The chain uses TRBV6-5 and TRBJ1-5; D is undetermined. CDR1 and CDR2 from the germline V gene are MNHEY and SVGAGI. Deletions cut 2 bases from V and 4 bases from J, with 6 bases between. The CDR3 has 13 amino acids. CDR3 in amino acids: CASSYDPNQPQHF. CDR3 coding DNA: TGTGCCAGCAGTTACGACCCAAATCAGCCCCAGCATTTT.

The chain recombines TRBV12-3 or TRBV12-4 with TRBJ1-2, with D possibly matching TRBD1 (5 bases). This CDR3 is built from 16 residues. Trimming took 6 bases from V and 5 from J, leaving 22 bases between them. CDR3 loop: CASRESSGGVHYGYTF. CDR3 in DNA: TGTGCCAGCAGGGAGAGCAGCGGGGGAGTCCATTATGGCTACACCTTC.

The rearrangement uses TRBV7-6 and TRBJ2-5; D remains ambiguous. CDR3 length equals 13 residues. Germline V gene sequence: CDR1 SGHVS, CDR2 FNYEAQ. Trimming cost V 1 base and J 2 bases, with 5 bases left between them. This chain's CDR3 is CASSLGLQETQYF. CDR3 nucleotide sequence: TGTGCCAGCAGCTTAGGACTGCAAGAGACCCAGTACTTC.

The V call is TRBV7-2, the J call TRBJ1-1; D is unclear. The germline V gene has CDR1 SGHTA and CDR2 FQGNSA. CDR3 length: 13 residues. The germline V and J ends were trimmed by 1 base and 11 bases, with 14 bases remaining between them. CDR3: CASSLDFSVSAFF. The CDR3 DNA is TGTGCCAGCAGCTTAGACTTCTCCGTATCCGCTTTCTTT.

CDR3 residues: CASSMFRDNNSPLHF. CDR3 DNA: TGTGCCAGTAGTATGTTCCGGGACAACAATTCACCCCTCCACTTT. The chain carries TRBV19 and TRBJ1-6, with D perhaps TRBD1 (6 bases). Germline V gene data show CDR1 as LNHDA and CDR2 as SQIVND (reference sequence). V dropped 3 bases and J dropped 7 bases, with 13 bases sitting between them. The CDR3 has 15 amino acids.

The J gene is TRBJ1-3, the V gene TRBV20-1; D is unclear. V gave up 2 bases and J gave up 0 bases, with 5 bases separating them. CDR3 length: 13 amino acids. Germline V gives CDR1 DFQATT, CDR2 SNEGSKA (reference sequence). The CDR3 loop is CSARHSSGNTIYF. The CDR3 DNA sequence: TGCAGTGCTAGACACAGCTCTGGAAACACCATATATTTT.

In its sample, this clonotype was seen a few times. This sequence joins TRBV20-1 and TRBJ1-5; D is ambiguous. V shed 3 bases and J shed 1 base, with 10 bases lying between them. The CDR3 runs 14 residues. Germline V gives CDR1 DFQATT, CDR2 SNEGSKA (reference sequence). DNA of the CDR3: TGCAGTGCTAGCCCCAGGAAAAGCAATCAGCCCCAGCATTTT. Residues: CSASPRKSNQPQHF.

The chain recombines TRBV2 with TRBJ2-5, with 9 positions matching TRBD2. There are 15 residues in the CDR3. Germline assignment: CDR1 SNHLY and CDR2 FYNNEI. The ends lost 1 base at V and 9 bases at J; junction bases unmatched: 9. Written as DNA, the CDR3 is TGTGCCAGCAGTGAAGTCGCTAGCGGGGAACGGGCCCAGTACTTC. This sequence encodes CASSEVASGERAQYF.

The chain joins TRBV15 to TRBJ2-5, with D perhaps TRBD1 (5 bases). The germline CDR1 and CDR2 sequences are LNHNV and YYDKDF (reference sequence). The CDR3 sequence is 12 residues long. V lost 8 bases and J lost 5, with 12 bases in between. The DNA of the CDR3 is TGTGCCACCTCGCGCTCAGGGGAGACCCAGTACTTC. This codes for CATSRSGETQYF.

V and J are TRBV7-8 and TRBJ1-1, with 8 bases that match TRBD1. This CDR3 spans 16 amino acids. The J segment lost 5 bases and the V segment lost 4 bases, leaving 12 bases of the junction unmatched. Germline assignment: CDR1 SGHVS and CDR2 FQNEAQ. CDR3 DNA sequence: TGTGCCAGCAGCTCGCCAGGGTACAGGGGGAGAACTGAAGCTTTCTTT. It encodes CASSSPGYRGRTEAFF.

By its share, this clonotype is large (0.1 to 1%). This sequence joins TRBV7-9 and TRBJ1-2; D might be TRBD1 (5 bases). Trimming took 5 bases from V and 2 from J, leaving 12 bases between them. Germline CDR1 and CDR2: SEHNR and FQNEAQ (reference sequence). The CDR3 has 14 amino acids. This CDR3 is CASSLTSGNYGYTF. CDR3 DNA sequence: TGTGCCAGCAGCCTCACATCAGGGAACTATGGCTACACCTTC. Together with reference TRBV7-9 and TRBJ1-2, the CDR3 gives the full variable domain: DTGVSQNPRHKITKRGQNVTFRCDPISEHNRLYWYRQTLGQGPEFLTYFQNEAQLEKSRLLSDRFSAERPKGSFSTLEIQRTEQGDSAMYLCASSLTSGNYGYTFGSGTRLTVV.